These 20 T cell receptor beta chains were all obtained from the same sample, sequenced in a study of CD8 T cells in ankylosing spondylitis. TCRdb fed the 5' RACE reads into MiXCR, producing one record per CDR3 protein. The data contain approximately 260,000 distinct CDR3 sequences, 18% of them singletons. Material: blood, either unsorted or a sorted T cell fraction (not recorded which). All receptors derive from a male donor with ankylosing spondylitis or in good health (not recorded which).

The chain joins TRBV29-1 to TRBJ2-1, with TRBD2 matching over 8 bases. V lost 0 bases and J lost 8; bases outside the gene matches: 6. Looked up from germline, CDR1 is SQVTM and CDR2 is ANQGSEA. The CDR3 runs 14 residues. The CDR3 protein is CSVEDLAGVDEQFF. In DNA, the CDR3 is TGCAGCGTTGAAGATCTAGCGGGCGTGGATGAGCAGTTCTTC.

In this sample, this clonotype turned up a few times. The chain recombines TRBV25-1 with TRBJ2-7, with a possible D match to TRBD1 (5 bases). The CDR3 sequence is 13 residues long. Germline V gene data show CDR1 as MGHDK and CDR2 as SYGVNS. V shed 2 bases and J shed 3 bases, with 8 bases lying between them. The CDR3 sequence: CASSERTFYEQYF. The CDR3 nucleotides read TGTGCCAGCAGTGAACGGACATTCTACGAGCAGTACTTC.

This chain connects TRBV10-3 to TRBJ2-2; the match to TRBD2 covers 10 bases. Germline CDR1 reads ENHRY; CDR2 reads SYGVKD. Trimming at V came to 2 bases and at J to 3 bases, leaving 6 bases not matched to a gene. The CDR3 loop spans 17 amino acids. Here the CDR3 reads CAISETPAGGYTGELFF. The CDR3 DNA sequence: TGTGCCATCAGTGAGACACCAGCGGGAGGGTACACCGGGGAGCTGTTTTTT.

This chain links TRBV5-1 with TRBJ2-2; D gene uncertain. The CDR3 is 13 amino acids. Germline V gene lookup returns CDR1 SGHRS and CDR2 YFSETQ. V was cut by 4 bases and J by 6 bases, with 10 bases left in between. The CDR3 here is CASSGARAGELFF. CDR3 coding DNA: TGCGCCAGCAGCGGAGCCCGGGCCGGGGAGCTGTTTTTT. The complete variable domain, with remaining parts taken from reference TRBV5-1 and TRBJ2-2, reads KAGVTQTPRYLIKTRGQQVTLSCSPISGHRSVSWYQQTPGQGLQFLFEYFSETQRNKGNFPGRFSGRQFSNSRSEMNVSTLELGDSALYLCASSGARAGELFFGEGSRLTVL.

This clonotype showed up just a few times. The chain recombines TRBV29-1 with TRBJ2-1; perhaps TRBD1 as D (6 bases). Trimming removed 5 bases from V and 6 bases from J, with 20 bases in between. The CDR3 length is 15 residues. Germline CDR1 SQVTM, CDR2 ANQGSEA. The CDR3 nucleotides read TGCAGCGTTTACAGGGTTCCCCTCCTATCCAATGAGCAGTTCTTC. Translated: CSVYRVPLLSNEQFF.

The table lists this clonotype with a few counts. For the CDR3, the DNA is TGTGCCAGTAGGGGGGGTTCTATGGCCAAAAACATTCAGTACTTC. This translates into CASRGGSMAKNIQYF. The chain combines TRBV21-1 with TRBJ2-4; TRBD1, the table's D call, lacks a check against the DNA. TRBV21-1 is given as a pseudogene. This CDR3 has 15 residues.

This clonotype turned up a few times. The CDR3 bases are TGTGCCAGCAGCCAGCCGGGACCTAGGGAGACCCAGTACTTC. The encoded protein is CASSQPGPRETQYF. The J gene is TRBJ2-5, the V gene TRBV3-1; D might be TRBD1 or TRBD2, each matching 5 bases. Germline V CDR1 and CDR2: LGHDT, YNNKEL (reference sequence). The CDR3 consists of 14 residues. Trimming stripped 3 bases from V and 5 bases from J, with 13 bases between.

CDR3: CASSLGGEAGTEAFF. The CDR3 DNA reads TGTGCCAGCAGCTTAGGGGGGGAAGCTGGCACTGAAGCTTTCTTT. The chain employs TRBV7-3 and TRBJ1-1; D is possibly TRBD1 (5 bases). Trimming took off 2 bases at V and 4 bases at J, with 14 bases between the two ends. In germline, CDR1 is SGHTA, CDR2 FQGTGA. This CDR3 has 15 amino acids.

This clonotype was seen a few times. The chain employs TRBV29-1 and TRBJ2-7; D uncertain. CDR1 and CDR2 (germline): SQVTM, ANQGSEA. CDR3 length: 16 residues. V lost 6 bases to trimming and J lost 5 bases, with 26 bases between them. For the CDR3, the DNA is TGCAGCGTGCTCCTATCCCCAGACCTTTCCCGCGACGAGCAGTACTTC. Its protein is CSVLLSPDLSRDEQYF.

The rearrangement uses TRBV4-3 and TRBJ2-3; 10 bases line up with TRBD2. Unmatched junction bases numbered 7, after V lost 2 bases and J lost 5 bases. This CDR3 region has 16 residues. Germline values: CDR1 LGHNA, CDR2 YSLEER. The CDR3 reads CASSQTAGGPEDTQYF. The DNA for the CDR3 is TGCGCCAGCAGCCAAACAGCGGGAGGGCCTGAAGATACGCAGTATTTT.

This clonotype was picked up a small number of times. This sequence joins TRBV29-1 and TRBJ2-2; 7 bases fit TRBD1. Germline values: CDR1 SQVTM, CDR2 ANQGSEA. V shed 5 bases and J 5 bases; nucleotides not matched to a gene: 2. The CDR3 extends over 12 amino acids. CDR3 residues: CSVPDRTGELFF. The CDR3 coding sequence is TGCAGCGTTCCGGACAGGACCGGGGAGCTGTTTTTT.

This clonotype was seen ten or more times. The chain links TRBV7-9 to TRBJ2-7; TRBD2 aligns across 10 bases. The length of the CDR3 is 14 residues. CDR1 SEHNR and CDR2 FQNEAQ come from the germline V gene (reference sequence). Trimming cost V 5 bases and J 2 bases; bases outside gene matches: 3. The CDR3 region is CASSRTSGTYEQYF. CDR3 DNA: TGTGCCAGCAGCCGGACTAGCGGTACCTACGAGCAGTACTTC.

This clonotype was counted only a few times. This chain joins TRBV6-5 and TRBJ1-5, with D perhaps matching TRBD1 (5 bases). Germline V gene data show CDR1 as MNHEY and CDR2 as SVGAGI. Trimming stripped 2 bases from V and 2 bases from J, with 10 bases between. The CDR3 consists of 15 residues. CDR3 amino acids: CASSYGGLGNQPQHF. The CDR3 DNA sequence: TGTGCCAGCAGTTACGGGGGTTTGGGCAATCAGCCCCAGCATTTT.

The chain couples TRBV29-1 to TRBJ2-4, with D unresolved. The V end lost 3 bases, the J end lost 8 bases, and 11 bases lay between the germline ends. The CDR3 is made up of 12 amino acids. CDR1 is SQVTM, CDR2 ANQGSEA, per germline. The CDR3 protein is CSVEGSPDIQYF. DNA of the CDR3: TGCAGCGTTGAGGGATCGCCGGACATTCAGTACTTC.

This clonotype appeared many times. The chain joins TRBV18 to TRBJ2-2, with a weak D call TRBD2 (6 bases). The CDR3 is 14 amino acids. Germline-derived CDR1 and CDR2 are KGHSH and LQKENI. V was pared by 1 base and J by 3 bases, with 6 bases between. This chain's CDR3 is CASSPRGDTGELFF. As DNA, the CDR3 is TGTGCCAGCTCACCACGGGGGGACACCGGGGAGCTGTTTTTT. Using reference TRBV18 and TRBJ2-2 for the parts outside the CDR3, the full variable domain is NAGVMQNPRHLVRRRGQEARLRCSPMKGHSHVYWYRQLPEEGLKFMVYLQKENIIDESGMPKERFSAEFPKEGPSILRIQQVVRGDSAAYFCASSPRGDTGELFFGEGSRLTVL.

The chain joins TRBV12-3 or TRBV12-4 to TRBJ2-5, with 10 bases lining up with TRBD2. The CDR3 is made up of 16 amino acids. V was pared by 1 base and J by 1 base, with 3 bases of the junction left unmatched. CDR3 DNA: TGTGCCAGCAGTTTAGGACTAGCGGGCGCCCAAGAGACCCAGTACTTC. Translation gives CASSLGLAGAQETQYF.

This clonotype appeared a few times. The chain links TRBV29-1 to TRBJ2-7; 10 positions match TRBD1. Germline trimming cut 6 bases from V and 4 bases from J; bases unmatched to any gene: 6. CDR3 length: 13 amino acids. Germline lookup yields CDR1 SQVTM and CDR2 ANQGSEA. The CDR3: CSVTGGAEYEQYF. CDR3 nucleotide sequence: TGCAGCGTGACAGGGGGCGCCGAGTACGAGCAGTACTTC.

In its sample, this clonotype was seen many times. This chain connects TRBV3-1 to TRBJ1-2; the D is unclear. Trimming took off 4 bases at V and 5 bases at J, with 14 bases between the two ends. The CDR3 runs to 14 residues. Germline V gives CDR1 LGHDT, CDR2 YNNKEL (reference sequence). CDR3 DNA: TGTGCCAGCAGCCCCCTGGATGAGGCTTATGGCTACACCTTC. Its translation is CASSPLDEAYGYTF. The variable domain in full, completed from reference TRBV3-1 and TRBJ1-2, reads DTAVSQTPKYLVTQMGNDKSIKCEQNLGHDTMYWYKQDSKKFLKIMFSYNNKELIINETVPNRFSPKSPDKAHLNLHINSLELGDSAVYFCASSPLDEAYGYTFGSGTRLTVV.

This chain connects TRBV12-3 or TRBV12-4 to TRBJ2-2, with 7 bases identical to TRBD2. This CDR3 is built from 15 residues. The trim removed 3 bases at V and 1 base at J, leaving 2 bases unmatched. Here the CDR3 reads CASSLASGNTGELFF. CDR3 nucleotides: TGTGCCAGCAGTTTGGCTAGCGGGAACACCGGGGAGCTGTTTTTT.

This clonotype occurred many times. The rearrangement joins TRBV12-3 or TRBV12-4 to TRBJ2-2, with 7 bases aligning to TRBD2. The trim removed 2 bases at V and 6 bases at J, leaving 0 bases unmatched. The CDR3 runs 13 residues. The CDR3 bases are TGTGCCAGCAGTTTAAGCGGGGCCGGGGAGCTGTTTTTT. Its translation is CASSLSGAGELFF.